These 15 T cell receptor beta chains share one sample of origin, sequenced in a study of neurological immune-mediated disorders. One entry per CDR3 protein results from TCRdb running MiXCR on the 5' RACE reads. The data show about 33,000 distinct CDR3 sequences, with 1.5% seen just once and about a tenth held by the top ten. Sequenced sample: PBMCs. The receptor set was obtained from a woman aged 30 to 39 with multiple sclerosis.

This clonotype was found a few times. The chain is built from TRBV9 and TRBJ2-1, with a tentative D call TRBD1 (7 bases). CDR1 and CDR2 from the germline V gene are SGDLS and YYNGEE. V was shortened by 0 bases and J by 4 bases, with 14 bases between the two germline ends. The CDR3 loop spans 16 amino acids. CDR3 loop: CASSVGARGVYNEQFF. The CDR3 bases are TGTGCCAGCAGCGTAGGTGCCAGGGGGGTTTACAATGAGCAGTTCTTC.

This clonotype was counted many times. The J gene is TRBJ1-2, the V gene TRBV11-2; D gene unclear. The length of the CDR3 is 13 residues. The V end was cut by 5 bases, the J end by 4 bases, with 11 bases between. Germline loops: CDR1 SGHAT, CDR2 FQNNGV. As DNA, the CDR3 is TGTGCCAGCAGCCCCCATGCGTCCTATGGCTACACCTTC. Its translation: CASSPHASYGYTF. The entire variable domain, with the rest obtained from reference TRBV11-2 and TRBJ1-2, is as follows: EAGVAQSPRYKIIEKRQSVAFWCNPISGHATLYWYQQILGQGPKLLIQFQNNGVVDDSQLPKDRFSAERLKGVDSTLKIQPAKLEDSAVYLCASSPHASYGYTFGSGTRLTVV.

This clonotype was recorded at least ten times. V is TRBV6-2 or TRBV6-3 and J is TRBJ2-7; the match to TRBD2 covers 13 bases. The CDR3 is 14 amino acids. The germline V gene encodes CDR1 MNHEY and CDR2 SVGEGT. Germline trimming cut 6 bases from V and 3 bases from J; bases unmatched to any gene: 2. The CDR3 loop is CASRGLAGYYEQYF. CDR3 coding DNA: TGTGCCAGCAGGGGACTAGCGGGGTACTACGAGCAGTACTTC.

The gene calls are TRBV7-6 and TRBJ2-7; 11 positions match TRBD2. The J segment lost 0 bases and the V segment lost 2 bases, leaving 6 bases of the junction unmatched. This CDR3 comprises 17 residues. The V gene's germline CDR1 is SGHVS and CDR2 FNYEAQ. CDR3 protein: CASSLSSSGGTSYEQYF. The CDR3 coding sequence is TGTGCCAGCAGCTTATCATCTAGCGGGGGGACCTCCTACGAGCAGTACTTC.

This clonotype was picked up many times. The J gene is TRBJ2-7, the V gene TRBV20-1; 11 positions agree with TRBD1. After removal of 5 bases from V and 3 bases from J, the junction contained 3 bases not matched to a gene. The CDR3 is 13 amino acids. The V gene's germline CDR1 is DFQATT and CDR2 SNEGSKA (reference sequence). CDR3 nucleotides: TGCAGTGCTGAGGGACAGGGGGTCTACGAGCAGTACTTC. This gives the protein CSAEGQGVYEQYF.

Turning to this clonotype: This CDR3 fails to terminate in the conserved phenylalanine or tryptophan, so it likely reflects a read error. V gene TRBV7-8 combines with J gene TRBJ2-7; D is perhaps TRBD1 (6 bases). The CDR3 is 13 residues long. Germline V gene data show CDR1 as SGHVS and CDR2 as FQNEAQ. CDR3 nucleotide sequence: TGCGCCAGCAGACCCCAGGGGACCAGCGAGCAGTACTGC. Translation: CASRPQGTSEQYC.

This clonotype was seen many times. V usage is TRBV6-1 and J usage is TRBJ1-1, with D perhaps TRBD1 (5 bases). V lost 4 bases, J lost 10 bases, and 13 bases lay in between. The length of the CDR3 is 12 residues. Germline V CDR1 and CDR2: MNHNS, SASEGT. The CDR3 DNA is TGTGCCAGCAGTGTCATGGCAGGGAGAGCTTTCTTT. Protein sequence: CASSVMAGRAFF.

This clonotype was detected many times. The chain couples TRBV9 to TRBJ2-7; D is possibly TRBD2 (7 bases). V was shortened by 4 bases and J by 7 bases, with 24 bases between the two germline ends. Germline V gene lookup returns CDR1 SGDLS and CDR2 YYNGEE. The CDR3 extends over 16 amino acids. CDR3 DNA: TGTGCCAGCAGCCAGGGAGGGGGGGCCCCTTTATTTGAGCAGTACTTC. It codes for CASSQGGGAPLFEQYF.

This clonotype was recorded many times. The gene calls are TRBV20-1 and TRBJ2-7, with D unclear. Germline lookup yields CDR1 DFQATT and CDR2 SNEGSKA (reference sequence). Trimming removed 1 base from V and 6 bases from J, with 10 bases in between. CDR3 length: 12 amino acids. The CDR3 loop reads CSARANSREQYF. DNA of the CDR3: TGCAGTGCTAGAGCAAACAGTCGCGAGCAGTACTTC.

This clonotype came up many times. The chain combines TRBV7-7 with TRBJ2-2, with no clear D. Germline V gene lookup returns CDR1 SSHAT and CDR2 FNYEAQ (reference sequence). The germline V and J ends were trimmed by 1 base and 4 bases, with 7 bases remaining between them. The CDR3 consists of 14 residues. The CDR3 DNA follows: TGTGCCAGCAGCTTAGGCACAACCACCGGGGAGCTGTTTTTT. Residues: CASSLGTTTGELFF.

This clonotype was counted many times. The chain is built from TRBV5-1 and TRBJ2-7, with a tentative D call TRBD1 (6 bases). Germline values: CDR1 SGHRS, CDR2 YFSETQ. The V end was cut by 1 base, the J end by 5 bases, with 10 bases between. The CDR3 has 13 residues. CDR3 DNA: TGCGCCAGCAGCTTGACAGGGTCGAACGAGCAGTACTTC. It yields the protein CASSLTGSNEQYF.

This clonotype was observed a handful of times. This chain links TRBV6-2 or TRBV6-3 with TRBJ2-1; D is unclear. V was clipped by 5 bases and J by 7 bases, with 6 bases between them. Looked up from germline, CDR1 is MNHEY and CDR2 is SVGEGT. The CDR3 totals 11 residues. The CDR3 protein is CASSDRNEQFF. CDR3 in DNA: TGTGCCAGCAGTGACCGGAATGAGCAGTTCTTC.

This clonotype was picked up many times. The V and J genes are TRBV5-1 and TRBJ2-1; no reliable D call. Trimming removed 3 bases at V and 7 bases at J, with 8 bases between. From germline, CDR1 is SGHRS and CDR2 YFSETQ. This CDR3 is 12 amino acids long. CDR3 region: CASSSQSNEQFF. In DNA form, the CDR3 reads TGCGCCAGCAGCTCCCAGTCTAATGAGCAGTTCTTC.

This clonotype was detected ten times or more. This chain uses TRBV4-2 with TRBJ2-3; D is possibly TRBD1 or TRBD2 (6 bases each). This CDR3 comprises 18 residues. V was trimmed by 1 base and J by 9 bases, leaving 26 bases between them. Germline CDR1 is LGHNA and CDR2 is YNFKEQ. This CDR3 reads CASSQGGIGGLAAWTQYF. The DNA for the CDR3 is TGTGCCAGCAGCCAAGGAGGGATCGGGGGCCTTGCCGCCTGGACGCAGTATTTT.

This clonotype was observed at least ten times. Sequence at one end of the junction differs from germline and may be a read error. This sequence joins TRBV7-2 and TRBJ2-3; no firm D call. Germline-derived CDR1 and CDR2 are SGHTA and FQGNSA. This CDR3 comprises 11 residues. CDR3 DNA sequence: TGTGCCAGCAGCTCGGCTAGTACGCGGTATTTT. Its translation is CASSSASTRYF. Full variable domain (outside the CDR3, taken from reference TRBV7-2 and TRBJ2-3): GAGVSQSPSNKVTEKGKDVELRCDPISGHTALYWYRQSLGQGLEFLIYFQGNSAPDKSGLPSDRFSAERTGGSVSTLTIQRTQQEDSAVYLCASSSASTRYFGPGTRLTVL.